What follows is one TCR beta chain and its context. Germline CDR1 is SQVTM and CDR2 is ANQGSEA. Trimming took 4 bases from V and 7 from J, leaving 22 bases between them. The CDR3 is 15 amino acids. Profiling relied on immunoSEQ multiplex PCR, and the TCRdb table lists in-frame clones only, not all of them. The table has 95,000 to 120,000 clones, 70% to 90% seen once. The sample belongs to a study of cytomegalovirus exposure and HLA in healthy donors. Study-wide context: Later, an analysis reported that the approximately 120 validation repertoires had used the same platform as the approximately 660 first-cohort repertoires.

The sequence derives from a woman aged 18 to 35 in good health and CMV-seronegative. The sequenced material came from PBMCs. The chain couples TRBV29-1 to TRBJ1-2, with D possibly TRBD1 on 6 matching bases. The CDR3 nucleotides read TGCAGCGTTGTGAGGGACATAGATGCAGGCTCTGGCTACACCTTC. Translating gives CSVVRDIDAGSGYTF. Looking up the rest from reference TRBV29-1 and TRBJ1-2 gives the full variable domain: SAVISQKPSRDICQRGTSLTIQCQVDSQVTMMFWYRQQPGQSLTLIATANQGSEATYESGFVIDKFPISRPNLTFSTLTVSNMSPEDSSIYLCSVVRDIDAGSGYTFGSGTRLTVV.